Below are 5 T cell receptor beta chains sequenced from a single sample in a study of shared clonotypes between healthy human individuals. Positive CCR7 selection of CD45RO-negative cells yielded the naive CD8 cells, and terminally differentiated effector memory CD45RA+ cells were excluded. Method: immunoSEQ multiplex PCR; TCRdb's copy keeps in-frame clones and lacks some. Here the sample spans approximately 650,000 clones, nearly 97% being singletons. The sample comprised naive CD8+ T cells sorted from blood. The receptors come from a woman in her twenties or thirties in good health.

The rearrangement joins TRBV7-6 to TRBJ2-7; 9 bases map to TRBD2. The CDR3 runs 18 residues. With 2 bases clipped from V and 0 bases from J, the junction kept 11 bases outside the gene matches. Germline-derived CDR1 and CDR2 are SGHVS and FNYEAQ. CDR3 nucleotides: TGTGCCAGCAGCTTATTATCCCGGACTAGCGTGAGCTCCTACGAGCAGTACTTC. Protein: CASSLLSRTSVSSYEQYF. Full variable domain (missing parts from reference TRBV7-6 and TRBJ2-7): GAGVSQSPRYKVTKRGQDVALRCDPISGHVSLYWYRQALGQGPEFLTYFNYEAQQDKSGLPNDRFSAERPEGSISTLTIQRTEQRDSAMYRCASSLLSRTSVSSYEQYFGPGTRLTVT.

Concerning this clone: Other DNA sequences in this sample translate to the same CDR3. This sequence joins TRBV4-1 and TRBJ1-5; D is uncertain. The CDR3 runs to 12 residues. Germline V lookup: CDR1 MGHRA, CDR2 YSYEKL. Between the trimmed V and J ends, which lost 1 base and 2 bases, there was a span of 0 bases. In DNA, the CDR3 is TGCGCCAGCAGCCAAGGCAATCAGCCCCAGCATTTT. This sequence encodes CASSQGNQPQHF.

This chain links TRBV6-5 with TRBJ2-7; D not resolved. Trimming stripped 6 bases from V and 0 bases from J, with 15 bases between. In germline, CDR1 is MNHEY, CDR2 SVGAGI. This CDR3 has 15 amino acids. The CDR3 sequence: CASRPIISLSYEQYF. The CDR3 nucleotides read TGTGCCAGCAGACCAATAATATCCCTCTCCTACGAGCAGTACTTC.

The V gene is TRBV28, the J gene TRBJ1-2; 7 nucleotides align to TRBD1. Per germline, CDR1 MDHEN and CDR2 SYDVKM. The CDR3 is 13 residues long. V was pared by 5 bases and J by 3 bases, with 3 bases of the junction left unmatched. The CDR3 DNA reads TGTGCCAGCAGTCCGGGACAGTACTATGGCTACACCTTC. This sequence encodes CASSPGQYYGYTF.

The V call is TRBV19, the J call TRBJ2-3; 8 bases are a match to TRBD2. Trimming at V came to 4 bases and at J to 5 bases, leaving 5 bases not matched to a gene. CDR3 size: 14 residues. Germline-derived CDR1 and CDR2 are LNHDA and SQIVND (reference sequence). The CDR3 DNA follows: TGTGCCAGTAGTACCCTAGCGGGCCAAGATACGCAGTATTTT. Translated: CASSTLAGQDTQYF. Drawing the rest from reference TRBV19 and TRBJ2-3, the complete variable domain is DGGITQSPKYLFRKEGQNVTLSCEQNLNHDAMYWYRQDPGQGLRLIYYSQIVNDFQKGDIAEGYSVSREKKESFPLTVTSAQKNPTAFYLCASSTLAGQDTQYFGPGTRLTVL.